This T cell receptor beta chain came from a study of tissue T cells after allogeneic stem cell transplantation. Study-level findings and limits: Blood and spleen captured only part of the tissue TCR repertoire. Alloreactivity or antigen specificity of tissue TCRs was not determined; some clones might be host cells.

Sequencing of TCRbeta CDR3 at survey depth gave sequences and template counts. TCRdb's table, derived via immunoSEQ multiplex PCR, lists solely in-frame clones and lacks some. The sample lists about 1,600 clones, roughly 50% seen once, with approximately 35% in the top ten. A note on this clone: Its antigen remains unknown. Any gene name here is a mouse gene name. The read terminates 1 residue before the CDR3 end, so the remaining end is supplied by the germline J gene.

Trimming removed 1 base at V and 8 bases at J, with 3 bases between. Germline V lookup: CDR1 NNHNN, CDR2 SYGAGS (reference sequence). The length of the CDR3 is 10 residues. Noted time point: mouse harvest day 14 after allogeneic transplant. Tail vein injection delivered 10^7 T-cell-depleted bone marrow cells and 10^6 splenic CD5+ T cells. This mouse GVHD model was MHC-mismatched B6 to BALB/c, profiled day 7 or 14. Material for sequencing was spleen. This sequence originates from a female BALB/c mouse given C57BL/6 T cells with graft-versus-host disease after an allogeneic hematopoietic cell transplant. The chain couples TRBV13-2 to TRBJ1-1; D unresolved. The chain's CDR3 is CASGDWEVFF. The DNA read from the CDR3 is TGTGCCAGCGGTGATTGGGAAGTCTTC.